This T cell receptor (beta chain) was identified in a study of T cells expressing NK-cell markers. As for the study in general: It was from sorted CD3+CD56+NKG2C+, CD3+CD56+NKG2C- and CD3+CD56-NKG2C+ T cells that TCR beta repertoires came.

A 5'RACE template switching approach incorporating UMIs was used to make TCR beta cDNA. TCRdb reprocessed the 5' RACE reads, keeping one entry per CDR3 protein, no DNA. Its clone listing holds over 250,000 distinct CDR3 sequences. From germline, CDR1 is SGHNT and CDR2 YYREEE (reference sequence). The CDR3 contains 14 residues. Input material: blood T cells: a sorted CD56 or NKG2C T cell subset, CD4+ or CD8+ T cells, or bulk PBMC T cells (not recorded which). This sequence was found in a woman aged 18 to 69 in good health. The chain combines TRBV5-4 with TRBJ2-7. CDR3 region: CASSLAIVPYEQYF.